This TCR beta chain is drawn from a study of identical twins. cDNA molecules carried unique molecular identifiers, and template switching added a universal primer site. TCRdb redid the calling of the 5' RACE reads with MiXCR, one entry per CDR3 protein. This sample carries roughly 630,000 distinct CDR3 sequences, just over 7% of them seen once, and the ten largest clones take over 1.5%. This clonotype was seen many times. The antigen is not known. CDR1 SEHNR and CDR2 FQNEAQ come from the germline V gene (reference sequence). The CDR3 is 13 amino acids. V was cut by 5 bases and J by 2 bases, with 10 bases left in between. The study, taken as a whole, reports: Memory repertoires showed no such pattern, whereas abundant cord blood beta clonotypes carried fewer insertions. Among monozygotic twins, out-of-frame TCR alpha sharing exceeded what models predicted.

These records were also assigned to another study, of yellow fever vaccine responses in identical twins. From that study: Reportedly, the T cell response mounted by twins to vaccine seemed partly convergent, partly personalized.

The sample taken for sequencing was PBMCs. The V call is TRBV7-9, the J call TRBJ2-7; tentatively, D is TRBD1 (6 bases). This receptor was taken from a woman between 18 and 29 years old in good health. As DNA, the CDR3 is TGTGCCAGCAGCCTGGACAGTGCCTACGAGCAGTACGTC. Protein sequence: CASSLDSAYEQYV.